These T cell receptor beta chains were read from a single sample in a study of blood T cell repertoires in COVID-19. Profiled with immunoSEQ multiplex PCR; TCRdb holds only in-frame clones, not every one. The profile shows approximately 440,000 clones, 88% of them singletons. The source material was peripheral blood. The receptors stem from a woman in her 50s with COVID-19, enrolled during active disease. The CDR3 runs from the conserved cysteine through the conserved F or W. D genes are given only for firm matches. Rows may omit the clone size; those that give it use once, few, many or a size class.

>-|13|TRBJ2-7|-|TRBV21-1
CASSRGVLDEQYF
TGTGCCAGCAGCAGGGGCGTTCTAGACGAGCAGTACTTC
>-|15|TRBJ1-1|few|TRBV9
CASSVEAGDRREAFF
TGTGCCAGCAGCGTAGAGGCAGGCGACCGAAGAGAAGCTTTCTTT
>TRBD1|15|TRBJ1-1|-|TRBV14
CASSQSQGYGTEAFF
TGTGCCAGCAGCCAATCACAGGGGTATGGCACTGAAGCTTTCTTT
>-|15|TRBJ1-1|-|TRBV7-9
CASSAPGRSNTEAFF
TGTGCCAGCAGCGCCCCGGGAAGATCGAACACTGAAGCTTTCTTT
>TRBD1|15|TRBJ2-2|-|TRBV5-6
CASSSWDRDTGELFF
TGTGCCAGCAGCTCCTGGGACAGGGATACCGGGGAGCTGTTTTTT
>TRBD2|14|TRBJ2-5|-|TRBV5-1
CASRERGGIETQYF
TGCGCCAGCAGAGAGCGGGGGGGCATAGAGACCCAGTACTTC
>-|14|TRBJ1-6|-|TRBV19
CATSGANYNSPLHF
TGTGCCACTTCCGGAGCAAATTATAATTCACCCCTCCACTTT
>TRBD2|17|TRBJ2-5|-|TRBV5-1
CASSSPGTSGGVETQYF
TGCGCCAGCAGCTCCCCCGGGACTAGCGGGGGGGTAGAGACCCAGTACTTC
>-|15|TRBJ2-2|-|TRBV12-5
CASGLSQGITGELFF
TGTGCTAGTGGTTTGTCCCAGGGGATCACCGGGGAGCTGTTTTTT
>TRBD2|16|TRBJ2-6|-|TRBV5-1
CASSPTGGTGANVLTF
TGCGCCAGCAGCCCGACGGGGGGGACCGGGGCCAACGTCCTGACTTTC
>TRBD1|19|TRBJ1-2|-|TRBV5-8
CASSPSPGGPLRRPYGYTF
TGTGCCAGCAGCCCCAGTCCAGGGGGCCCGTTACGTCGCCCCTATGGCTACACCTTC
>-|13|TRBJ2-7|-|TRBV29-1
CSVEGGGLYEQYF
TGCAGCGTTGAGGGCGGGGGCCTATACGAGCAGTACTTC
>-|14|TRBJ1-6|-|TRBV7-9
CASSSTGPYSPLHF
TGTGCCAGCAGCTCAACAGGACCATATTCACCCCTCCACTTT
>TRBD1|15|TRBJ1-6|-|TRBV19
CASSTWTGTNSPLHF
TGTGCCAGTAGTACCTGGACAGGGACTAATTCACCCCTCCACTTT
>TRBD1|14|TRBJ1-1|-|TRBV6-5
CASSYGGGGPEAFF
TGTGCCAGCAGTTACGGAGGGGGCGGCCCTGAAGCTTTCTTT
>TRBD1|14|TRBJ1-4|once|TRBV27
CASSLGTGIEKLFF
TGTGCCAGCAGTTTAGGGACAGGGATTGAAAAACTGTTTTTT
>TRBD2|12|TRBJ2-1|-|TRBV27
CASVSSGGLQFF
TGTGCCAGCGTGTCTAGCGGGGGCCTCCAGTTCTTC
>TRBD2|16|TRBJ2-3|-|TRBV19
CASSIKGLAGTDTQYF
TGTGCCAGTAGTATTAAGGGACTAGCGGGGACAGATACGCAGTATTTT
>-|17|TRBJ1-1|-|TRBV5-1
CASSLERGGRKNTEAFF
TGCGCCAGCAGCTTGGAGCGCGGTGGTCGGAAGAACACTGAAGCTTTCTTT
>-|16|TRBJ1-6|-|TRBV2
CASSVGGSSYNSPLHF
TGTGCCAGCAGTGTGGGGGGGAGCTCCTATAATTCACCCCTCCACTTT
>-|13|TRBJ2-7|-|TRBV28
CASRGTDSYEQYF
TGTGCCAGCAGGGGAACGGACAGTTACGAGCAGTACTTC
>-|15|TRBJ1-6|-|TRBV5-1
CASRQQNSYNSPLHF
TGCGCCAGCAGACAACAGAACTCCTATAATTCACCCCTCCACTTT
>-|11|TRBJ2-7|-|TRBV12-5
CASGSPVEQYF
TGTGCTAGTGGTTCCCCCGTTGAGCAGTACTTC
>-|13|TRBJ1-4|once|TRBV7-2
CASSRGVNEKLFF
TGTGCCAGCAGCCGCGGAGTTAATGAAAAACTGTTTTTT
>-|15|TRBJ1-5|-|TRBV28
CASSFGGTGDQPQHF
TGTGCCAGCAGTTTCGGCGGGACGGGTGATCAGCCCCAGCATTTT
>-|15|TRBJ1-1|-|TRBV6-5
CASSYEPARDTEAFF
TGTGCCAGCAGTTACGAACCGGCGAGGGACACTGAAGCTTTCTTT